This TCR beta chain was captured by sequencing in a study of shared clonotypes between healthy human individuals. Study findings and constraints: Naive subsets generally exceeded memory subsets in estimated richness.

Trimming shortened V by 7 bases and J by 4 bases, and 19 bases separated the two germline ends. Germline V lookup: CDR1 PRHDT, CDR2 FYEKMQ (reference sequence). The CDR3 loop spans 15 amino acids. This table comes from immunoSEQ multiplex PCR, and its TCRdb copy is limited to in-frame clones, with some not included. The sample holds roughly 2.5 million clones, around 94% seen once. With regard to this clone: Its specificity is unknown.

The receptor comes from a man in his late teens or twenties in good health. V is TRBV13 and J is TRBJ1-1; D is unclear. The sample consisted of naive CD4+ T cells sorted from blood. Subset defined: CD45RA+ positively selected. CDR3 region: CASTLRQVDGTEAFF. In DNA form, the CDR3 reads TGTGCCAGCACCCTAAGGCAGGTTGACGGCACTGAAGCTTTCTTT. The full variable domain, with the rest looked up from reference TRBV13 and TRBJ1-1, is AAGVIQSPRHLIKEKRETATLKCYPIPRHDTVYWYQQGPGQDPQFLISFYEKMQSDKGSIPDRFSAQQFSDYHSELNMSSLELGDSALYFCASTLRQVDGTEAFFGQGTRLTVV.